These 19 T cell receptor beta chains were sequenced from one sample in a study of shared clonotypes between healthy human individuals. The repertoire was sequenced with immunoSEQ multiplex PCR; TCRdb's copy has only in-frame clones and lacks some. The data show 1.4 million or so clones, approximately 98.5% seen once. The sample was naive CD4+ T cells sorted from blood. This sample's subset: CD45RA+ positively selected. All receptors come from a man aged 30 to 45 in good health.

V gene TRBV4-1 combines with J gene TRBJ2-3; unclear D gene. V was cut by 2 bases and J by 1 base, with 19 bases left in between. The CDR3 extends over 18 amino acids. Germline V gives CDR1 MGHRA, CDR2 YSYEKL. The CDR3 sequence is CASSQRVFGDFGTDTQYF. DNA of the CDR3: TGCGCCAGCAGCCAAAGGGTGTTTGGTGACTTCGGCACAGATACGCAGTATTTT.

This chain uses TRBV28 with TRBJ1-5, with 7 bases that match TRBD1. Germline V lookup: CDR1 MDHEN, CDR2 SYDVKM. The V and J ends lost 2 bases and 10 bases, in that order; junction bases with no gene match: 11. The CDR3 loop spans 15 amino acids. In nucleotides, the CDR3 is TGTGCCAGCAGTTTACTCGACAGGGATTTATCACCCCAGCATTTT. This gives the protein CASSLLDRDLSPQHF.

The chain is built from TRBV7-9 and TRBJ2-2, with D maybe TRBD1 (5 bases). The V end lost 1 base, the J end lost 6 bases, and 12 bases lay between the germline ends. Looked up from germline, CDR1 is SEHNR and CDR2 is FQNEAQ (reference sequence). CDR3 size: 15 residues. The CDR3 region has the DNA TGTGCCAGCAGCTTAGGTTCCTCAGGGCCCGGGGAGCTGTTTTTT. This translates into CASSLGSSGPGELFF.

The V call is TRBV19, the J call TRBJ1-2; D gene unclear. From germline, CDR1 is LNHDA and CDR2 SQIVND (reference sequence). CDR3 length: 13 residues. Trimming left V 6 bases short and J 0 bases short, with 8 bases between. CDR3 bases: TGTGCCAGTAGGAAGATTGCTAACTATGGCTACACCTTC. Amino acids: CASRKIANYGYTF.

The chain carries TRBV5-6 and TRBJ2-5; possibly TRBD1 for D (6 bases). V shed 7 bases and J shed 0 bases, with 25 bases lying between them. The CDR3 covers 18 residues. Germline values: CDR1 SGHDT, CDR2 YYEEEE. CDR3 in amino acids: CASSAQPHKQGYQETQYF. The DNA of the CDR3 is TGTGCCAGCTCAGCACAGCCTCATAAACAGGGATACCAAGAGACCCAGTACTTC. The full variable domain, rest sourced from reference TRBV5-6 and TRBJ2-5, is DAGVTQSPTHLIKTRGQQVTLRCSPKSGHDTVSWYQQALGQGPQFIFQYYEEEERQRGNFPDRFSGHQFPNYSSELNVNALLLGDSALYLCASSAQPHKQGYQETQYFGPGTRLLVL.

This chain links TRBV27 with TRBJ2-7; tentatively, D is TRBD1 or TRBD2 (5 bases each). With 5 bases removed from V and 3 bases from J, the gap between germline ends came to 11 bases. The CDR3 has 13 residues. Germline lookup yields CDR1 MNHEY and CDR2 SMNVEV (reference sequence). The chain's CDR3 is CASSPGASYEQYF. DNA of the CDR3: TGTGCCAGCAGTCCCGGGGCGAGCTACGAGCAGTACTTC.

The chain is built from TRBV4-3 and TRBJ2-7; 13 bases agree with TRBD2. After removal of 3 bases from V and 4 bases from J, the junction contained 24 bases not matched to a gene. Looked up from germline, CDR1 is LGHNA and CDR2 is YSLEER. The CDR3 runs to 22 residues. This CDR3 is CASSQYVMTGTSGKVRVYEQYF. In nucleotides, the CDR3 is TGCGCCAGCAGCCAGTATGTTATGACCGGGACTAGCGGGAAGGTCAGAGTTTACGAGCAGTACTTC.

V gene TRBV5-1 combines with J gene TRBJ2-5; D ambiguous. The V and J ends lost 1 base and 4 bases respectively, with 14 bases between them. The germline CDR1 and CDR2 sequences are SGHRS and YFSETQ. The CDR3 covers 15 residues. CDR3 DNA sequence: TGCGCCAGCAGCTTGAACTCGGTAGTGGGAGAGACCCAGTACTTC. It codes for CASSLNSVVGETQYF. The whole variable domain, filled in from reference TRBV5-1 and TRBJ2-5, reads KAGVTQTPRYLIKTRGQQVTLSCSPISGHRSVSWYQQTPGQGLQFLFEYFSETQRNKGNFPGRFSGRQFSNSRSEMNVSTLELGDSALYLCASSLNSVVGETQYFGPGTRLLVL.

As concerns this clone: Distinct nucleotide sequences in the sample also encode this CDR3. The V call is TRBV5-1, the J call TRBJ2-6; no clear D gene. The CDR3 is 15 residues long. Germline CDR1 reads SGHRS; CDR2 reads YFSETQ. Trimming stripped 4 bases from V and 0 bases from J, with 8 bases between. The CDR3 DNA reads TGCGCCAGCAGCCTTCAACGCTCTGGGGCCAACGTCCTGACTTTC. This codes for CASSLQRSGANVLTF.

The chain combines TRBV5-6 with TRBJ2-2; 13 bases map to TRBD2. Germline loops: CDR1 SGHDT, CDR2 YYEEEE. After removal of 4 bases from V and 6 bases from J, the junction contained 3 bases not matched to a gene. The length of the CDR3 is 15 residues. CDR3 DNA: TGTGCCAGCAGCGGGACTAGCGGGATCCCCGGGGAGCTGTTTTTT. It encodes CASSGTSGIPGELFF. Complete variable domain (other parts from reference TRBV5-6 and TRBJ2-2): DAGVTQSPTHLIKTRGQQVTLRCSPKSGHDTVSWYQQALGQGPQFIFQYYEEEERQRGNFPDRFSGHQFPNYSSELNVNALLLGDSALYLCASSGTSGIPGELFFGEGSRLTVL.

The gene calls are TRBV6-1 and TRBJ2-4, with 8 bases that match TRBD1. V lost 10 bases, J lost 6 bases, and 5 bases stayed unmatched. Germline values: CDR1 MNHNS, CDR2 SASEGT. The CDR3 is 12 amino acids. DNA for the CDR3: TGTGCCACCCGGGACAGGTTAAACATTCAGTACTTC. Protein sequence: CATRDRLNIQYF.

The table lists this clone with a count of one. V and J are TRBV28 and TRBJ1-2; D not resolved. The CDR3 length is 12 residues. Germline V CDR1 and CDR2: MDHEN, SYDVKM. Trimming removed 5 bases at V and 7 bases at J, with 11 bases between. CDR3 sequence reads: CASSIGLSGYTF. In nucleotides, the CDR3 is TGTGCCAGCAGTATCGGACTCTCTGGCTACACCTTC.

The chain carries TRBV20-1 and TRBJ2-1; D is perhaps TRBD1 (6 bases). The length of the CDR3 is 11 residues. CDR1 DFQATT and CDR2 SNEGSKA come from the germline V gene (reference sequence). The V end was cut by 7 bases, the J end by 5 bases, with 9 bases between. The CDR3: CSGRQDNEQFF. The DNA of the CDR3 is TGCAGTGGGAGACAGGACAATGAGCAGTTCTTC.

The rearrangement links TRBV18 to TRBJ2-1; TRBD2 matches at 10 bases. The germline V gene encodes CDR1 KGHSH and CDR2 LQKENI. The length of the CDR3 is 14 residues. V dropped 4 bases and J dropped 5; count of bases not matched to a gene: 2. CDR3 amino acids: CASSRTSGDNEQFF. The CDR3 coding sequence is TGTGCCAGCTCACGGACTAGCGGAGACAATGAGCAGTTCTTC.

The rearrangement joins TRBV7-2 to TRBJ2-7; 14 bases fit TRBD2. J gave up 7 bases and V 2 bases, and 13 bases lay outside the gene matches. CDR1 is SGHTA and CDR2 is FQGNSA in the germline V gene. The length of the CDR3 is 18 residues. CDR3 region: CASSLLSRLAGGPGEQYF. For the CDR3, the DNA is TGTGCCAGCAGCTTACTCTCGCGACTAGCGGGAGGGCCGGGAGAGCAGTACTTC.

The chain employs TRBV19 and TRBJ2-5; D possibly corresponds to TRBD1 (5 bases). The V and J ends lost 3 bases and 2 bases respectively, with 7 bases between them. Germline CDR1 LNHDA, CDR2 SQIVND (reference sequence). The CDR3 sequence is 13 residues long. The DNA for the CDR3 is TGTGCCAGTAGTATGAGACAGCAAGAGACCCAGTACTTC. As protein: CASSMRQQETQYF.

The chain uses TRBV5-4 and TRBJ1-1; no definite D call. The V end lost 3 bases, the J end lost 1 base, and 13 bases lay between the germline ends. The V gene's germline CDR1 is SGHNT and CDR2 YYREEE (reference sequence). The length of the CDR3 is 15 residues. Here the CDR3 reads CASSSPLAGNTEAFF. CDR3 sequence (DNA): TGTGCCAGCAGCTCACCTTTGGCAGGGAACACTGAAGCTTTCTTT. Full variable domain (outside the CDR3, taken from reference TRBV5-4 and TRBJ1-1): ETGVTQSPTHLIKTRGQQVTLRCSSQSGHNTVSWYQQALGQGPQFIFQYYREEENGRGNFPPRFSGLQFPNYSSELNVNALELDDSALYLCASSSPLAGNTEAFFGQGTRLTVV.

This clone was counted a single time. V is TRBV7-6 and J is TRBJ2-3, with TRBD2 identical over 8 bases. Trimming took 5 bases from V and 2 from J; bases not matched to a gene: 9. The length of the CDR3 is 16 residues. Germline assignment: CDR1 SGHVS and CDR2 FNYEAQ. DNA of the CDR3: TGTGCCAGCAGCCTCAGCGGGAGCGGGGCCACAGATACGCAGTATTTT. It specifies CASSLSGSGATDTQYF.

The V gene is TRBV5-4, the J gene TRBJ2-3; D is unclear. This CDR3 has 15 amino acids. Trimming pared 4 bases from V and 3 bases from J, leaving 15 bases between. Germline-derived CDR1 and CDR2 are SGHNT and YYREEE (reference sequence). The CDR3 bases are TGTGCCAGCAGCCCACCGGGCCGAAGAACAGATACGCAGTATTTT. Its protein product is CASSPPGRRTDTQYF.